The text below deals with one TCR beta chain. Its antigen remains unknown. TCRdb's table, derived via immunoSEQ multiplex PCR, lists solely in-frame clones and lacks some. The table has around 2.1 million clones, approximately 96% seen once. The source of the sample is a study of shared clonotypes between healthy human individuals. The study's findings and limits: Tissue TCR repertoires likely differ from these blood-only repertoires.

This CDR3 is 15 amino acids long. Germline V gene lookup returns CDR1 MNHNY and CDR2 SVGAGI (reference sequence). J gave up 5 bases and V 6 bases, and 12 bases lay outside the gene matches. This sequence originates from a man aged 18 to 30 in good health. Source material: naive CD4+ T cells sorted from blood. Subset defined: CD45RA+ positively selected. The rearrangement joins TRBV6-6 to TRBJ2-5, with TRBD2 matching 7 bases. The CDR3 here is CASSRLARAGETQYF. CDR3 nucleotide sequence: TGTGCCAGCAGCCGACTAGCCCGGGCGGGGGAGACCCAGTACTTC.